Each of the 8 T cell receptor beta chains below was sequenced from the same sample in a study of CD8 T cells in Susac syndrome. With random hexamers, reverse transcription was performed on about 0.5 to 1 ug of RNA. TCRdb re-called the immunoSEQ multiplex PCR reads through MiXCR, storing one row per CDR3 protein. The sample contains about 120,000 distinct CDR3 sequences, around 94% of which appear only once. Sequencing input: CD4+ T cells from PBMCs. These receptors all come from a human donor with multiple sclerosis.

The V call is TRBV2, the J call TRBJ2-7; 7 bases match TRBD1. V shed 6 bases and J 7 bases; nucleotides not matched to a gene: 12. In germline, CDR1 is SNHLY, CDR2 FYNNEI. The CDR3 has 14 residues. CDR3 DNA: TGTGCCAGCAGAGTGAGAGGACAGGAAGGGGAGCAGTACTTC. It yields the protein CASRVRGQEGEQYF.

The genes are TRBV20-1 and TRBJ2-1, with TRBD2 matching 7 bases. The CDR3 extends over 15 amino acids. V lost 3 bases, J lost 3 bases, and 8 bases stayed unmatched. CDR1 and CDR2 (germline): DFQATT, SNEGSKA (reference sequence). This CDR3 is CSASGLAGVYNEQFF. The DNA for the CDR3 is TGCAGTGCTAGCGGACTGGCGGGAGTCTACAATGAGCAGTTCTTC.

The CDR3 DNA reads as TGTGCCAGCAGCTTGGGTCTATATGAGCAGTTCTTC. Encoded protein: CASSLGLYEQFF. The J gene is TRBJ2-1, the V gene TRBV5-6; D ambiguous. V was trimmed by 0 bases and J by 8 bases, leaving 6 bases between them. The CDR3 length is 12 residues. Germline V CDR1 and CDR2: SGHDT, YYEEEE.

This chain uses TRBV18 with TRBJ1-4; possibly TRBD1 for D (5 bases). The germline CDR1 and CDR2 sequences are KGHSH and LQKENI. Trimming pared 1 base from V and 2 bases from J, leaving 8 bases between. The CDR3 contains 15 residues. CDR3 loop: CASSPRGRTNEKLFF. The CDR3 DNA follows: TGTGCCAGCTCACCACGGGGACGCACTAATGAAAAACTGTTTTTT.

The chain employs TRBV10-3 and TRBJ2-3; tentatively, D is TRBD1 (6 bases). CDR1 and CDR2 (germline): ENHRY, SYGVKD. Trimming took 6 bases from V and 1 from J, leaving 8 bases between them. The CDR3 is 13 residues long. The CDR3 is CAISSGGTDTQYF. The DNA of the CDR3 is TGTGCCATCAGCTCAGGGGGCACAGATACGCAGTATTTT.

This chain uses TRBV19 with TRBJ2-5; the D is unclear. The germline V and J ends were trimmed by 4 bases and 5 bases, with 14 bases remaining between them. Per the germline V gene, CDR1 is LNHDA and CDR2 is SQIVND (reference sequence). CDR3 size: 14 residues. CDR3 bases: TGTGCCAGTAGTACCCGAGGCCCTGGGGAGACCCAGTACTTC. The encoded protein is CASSTRGPGETQYF. The variable domain in full, completed from reference TRBV19 and TRBJ2-5, reads DGGITQSPKYLFRKEGQNVTLSCEQNLNHDAMYWYRQDPGQGLRLIYYSQIVNDFQKGDIAEGYSVSREKKESFPLTVTSAQKNPTAFYLCASSTRGPGETQYFGPGTRLLVL.

The rearrangement uses TRBV6-6 and TRBJ2-1; 9 bases are a match to TRBD1. The CDR3 covers 15 residues. Germline CDR1 is MNHNY and CDR2 is SVGAGI (reference sequence). The V segment lost 8 bases and the J segment 4 bases; nucleotides outside the gene matches: 9. In nucleotides, the CDR3 is TGTGCCAGCCTACCACAGGGGGCGCGTTACAATGAGCAGTTCTTC. Its translation is CASLPQGARYNEQFF.

This clonotype was recorded only once. V and J are TRBV20-1 and TRBJ2-7; 9 nucleotides align to TRBD2. The V and J ends lost 5 bases and 9 bases, in that order; junction bases with no gene match: 2. Germline-derived CDR1 and CDR2 are DFQATT and SNEGSKA (reference sequence). The CDR3 consists of 10 residues. The CDR3 is CSARRGGQYF. The CDR3 region has the DNA TGCAGTGCTCGGCGGGGGGGGCAGTACTTC.